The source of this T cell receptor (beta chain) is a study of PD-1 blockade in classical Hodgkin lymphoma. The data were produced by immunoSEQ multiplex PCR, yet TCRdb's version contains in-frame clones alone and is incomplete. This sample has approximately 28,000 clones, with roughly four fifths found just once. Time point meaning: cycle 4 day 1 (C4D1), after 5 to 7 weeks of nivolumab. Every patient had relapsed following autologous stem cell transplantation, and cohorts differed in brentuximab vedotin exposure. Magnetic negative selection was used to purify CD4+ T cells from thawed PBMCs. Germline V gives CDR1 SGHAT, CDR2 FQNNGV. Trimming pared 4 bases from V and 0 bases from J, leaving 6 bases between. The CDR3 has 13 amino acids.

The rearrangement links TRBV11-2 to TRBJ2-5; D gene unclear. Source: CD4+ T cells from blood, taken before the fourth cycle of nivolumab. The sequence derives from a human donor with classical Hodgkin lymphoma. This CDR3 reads CASSSSYQETQYF. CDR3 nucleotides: TGTGCCAGCAGCTCCTCCTACCAAGAGACCCAGTACTTC.